This T cell receptor (beta chain) is from a study of cytomegalovirus exposure and HLA in healthy donors. The germline V gene encodes CDR1 ENHRY and CDR2 SYGVKD. The CDR3 totals 12 residues. PCR involved 60 Vbeta and 13 Jbeta primers. Only in-frame clones appear in the TCRdb table, and some are missing; sequencing was by immunoSEQ multiplex PCR. This sample carries over 100,000 clones, around three quarters of them seen once, and the ten largest clones take roughly 4.4%. Remarks on this clone: Its antigen remains unidentified.

Study-wide points: Most TCR sequences were seen very rarely across donors, but some public TCRs occurred in many. A later analysis linked a missense variant in DCLRE1C to the trimming of TCR beta V and J genes. As a later analysis revealed, the rate of TCR association differed by HLA locus, with DRB1 most and HLA-C fewest.

Sequencing input: PBMCs. The sequence was collected from a man aged 25-40 years in good health and CMV-seropositive. The rearrangement joins TRBV10-3 to TRBJ1-5; D possibly corresponds to TRBD1 (6 bases). DNA of the CDR3: TGTGCTACCGGACAGCCCAATCAGCCCCAGCATTTT. Encoded protein: CATGQPNQPQHF.